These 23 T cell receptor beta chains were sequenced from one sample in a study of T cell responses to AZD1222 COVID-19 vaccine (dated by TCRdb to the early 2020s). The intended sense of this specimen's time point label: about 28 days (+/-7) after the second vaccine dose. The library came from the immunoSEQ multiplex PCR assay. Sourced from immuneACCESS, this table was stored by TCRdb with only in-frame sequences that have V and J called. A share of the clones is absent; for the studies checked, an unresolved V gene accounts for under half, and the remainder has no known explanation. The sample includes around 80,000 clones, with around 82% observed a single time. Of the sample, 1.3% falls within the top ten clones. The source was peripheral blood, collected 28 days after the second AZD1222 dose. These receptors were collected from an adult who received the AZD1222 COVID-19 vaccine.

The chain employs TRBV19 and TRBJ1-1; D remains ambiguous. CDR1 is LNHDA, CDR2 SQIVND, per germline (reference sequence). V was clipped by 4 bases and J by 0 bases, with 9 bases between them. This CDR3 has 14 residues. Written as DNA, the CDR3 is TGTGCCAGTAGTAGAAGACCTTTGAACACTGAAGCTTTCTTT. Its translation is CASSRRPLNTEAFF.

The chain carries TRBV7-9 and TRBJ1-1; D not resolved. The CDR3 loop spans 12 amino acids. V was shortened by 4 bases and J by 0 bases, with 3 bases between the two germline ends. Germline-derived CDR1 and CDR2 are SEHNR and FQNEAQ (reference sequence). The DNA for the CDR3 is TGTGCCAGCAGCTACGTGAACACTGAAGCTTTCTTT. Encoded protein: CASSYVNTEAFF.

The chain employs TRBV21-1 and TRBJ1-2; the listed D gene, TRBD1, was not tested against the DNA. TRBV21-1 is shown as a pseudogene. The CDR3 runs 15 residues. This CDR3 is CASSGAGMIWYGYTF. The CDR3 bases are TGTGCCAGCAGCGGTGCAGGGATGATTTGGTATGGCTACACCTTC.

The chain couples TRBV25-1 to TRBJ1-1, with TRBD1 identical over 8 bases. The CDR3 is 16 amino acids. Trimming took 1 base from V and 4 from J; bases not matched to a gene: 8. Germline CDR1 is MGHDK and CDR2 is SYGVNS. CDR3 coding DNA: TGTGCCAGCAGTGAATCCAGGGGGCGGGGGTTCACTGAAGCTTTCTTT. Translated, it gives CASSESRGRGFTEAFF.

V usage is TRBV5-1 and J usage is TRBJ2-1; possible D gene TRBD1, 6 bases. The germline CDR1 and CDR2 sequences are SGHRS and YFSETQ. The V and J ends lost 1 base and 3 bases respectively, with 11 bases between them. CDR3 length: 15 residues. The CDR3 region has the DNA TGCGCCAGCAGCTTGAATGGGGGCGGCTACAATGAGCAGTTCTTC. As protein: CASSLNGGGYNEQFF.

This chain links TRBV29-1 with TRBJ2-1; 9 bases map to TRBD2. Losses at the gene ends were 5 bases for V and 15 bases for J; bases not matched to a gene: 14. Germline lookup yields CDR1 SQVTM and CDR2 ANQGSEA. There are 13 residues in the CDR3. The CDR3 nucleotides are TGCAGCGTTCTCTCCCCGATTAGCGGGAGTCCGTTCTTC. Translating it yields CSVLSPISGSPFF.

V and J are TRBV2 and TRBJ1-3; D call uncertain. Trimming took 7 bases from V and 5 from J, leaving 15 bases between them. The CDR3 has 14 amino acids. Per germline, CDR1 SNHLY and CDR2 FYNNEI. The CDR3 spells CASTISGPRNTIYF. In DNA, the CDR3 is TGTGCCAGCACTATCTCCGGGCCAAGAAACACCATATATTTT.

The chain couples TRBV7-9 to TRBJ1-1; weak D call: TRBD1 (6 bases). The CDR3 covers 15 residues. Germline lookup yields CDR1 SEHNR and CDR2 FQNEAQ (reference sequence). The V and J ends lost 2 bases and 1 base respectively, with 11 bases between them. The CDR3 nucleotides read TGTGCCAGCAGCTTATTAGACAGGACGAACACTGAAGCTTTCTTT. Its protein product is CASSLLDRTNTEAFF.

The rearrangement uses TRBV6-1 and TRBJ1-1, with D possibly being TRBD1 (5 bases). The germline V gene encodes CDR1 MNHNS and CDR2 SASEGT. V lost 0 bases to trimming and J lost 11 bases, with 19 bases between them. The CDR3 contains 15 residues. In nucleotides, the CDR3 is TGTGCCAGCAGTGAAGCGATCCACCCCGATGGACACGCTTTCTTT. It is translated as CASSEAIHPDGHAFF.

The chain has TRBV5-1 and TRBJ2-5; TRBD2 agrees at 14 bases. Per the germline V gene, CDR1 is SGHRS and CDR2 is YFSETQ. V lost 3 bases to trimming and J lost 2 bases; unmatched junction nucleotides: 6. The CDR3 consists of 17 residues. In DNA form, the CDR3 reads TGCGCCAGCAGCTCGGGACTAGCGGGAGCCCCACAAGAGACCCAGTACTTC. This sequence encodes CASSSGLAGAPQETQYF.

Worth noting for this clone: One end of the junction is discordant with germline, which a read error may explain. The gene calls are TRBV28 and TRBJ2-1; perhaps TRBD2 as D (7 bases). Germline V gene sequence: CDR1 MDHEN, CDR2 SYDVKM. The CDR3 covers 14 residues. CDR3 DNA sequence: TGTGCCAGCAGGGGAGGGGGTTGGCAGGGCGATCAGGTCTTC. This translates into CASRGGGWQGDQVF.

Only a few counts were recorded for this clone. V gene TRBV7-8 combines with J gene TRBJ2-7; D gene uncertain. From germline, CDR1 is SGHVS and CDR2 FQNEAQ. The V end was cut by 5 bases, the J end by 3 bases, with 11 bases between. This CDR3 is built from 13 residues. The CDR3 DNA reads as TGTGCCAGCAGCCCGGACGGCTACTACGAGCAGTACTTC. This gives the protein CASSPDGYYEQYF.

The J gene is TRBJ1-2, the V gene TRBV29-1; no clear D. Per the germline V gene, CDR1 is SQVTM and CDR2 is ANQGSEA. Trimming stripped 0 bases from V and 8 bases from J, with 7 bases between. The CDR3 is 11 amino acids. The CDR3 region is CSVEDTSGYTF. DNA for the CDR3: TGCAGCGTTGAAGACACGTCAGGCTACACCTTC.

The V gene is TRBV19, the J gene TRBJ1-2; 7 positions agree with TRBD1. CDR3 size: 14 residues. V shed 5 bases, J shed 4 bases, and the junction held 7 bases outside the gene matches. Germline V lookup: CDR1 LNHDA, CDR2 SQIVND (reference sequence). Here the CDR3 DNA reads TGTGCCAGTAGTTCGAGGGGGCAGGGCTATGGCTACACCTTC. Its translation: CASSSRGQGYGYTF.

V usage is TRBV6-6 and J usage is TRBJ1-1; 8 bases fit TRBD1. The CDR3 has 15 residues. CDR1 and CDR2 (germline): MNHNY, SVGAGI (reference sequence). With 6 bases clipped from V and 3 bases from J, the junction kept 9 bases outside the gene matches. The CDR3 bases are TGTGCCAGCAGGCTAACGACAGGGGAGGACACTGAAGCTTTCTTT. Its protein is CASRLTTGEDTEAFF.

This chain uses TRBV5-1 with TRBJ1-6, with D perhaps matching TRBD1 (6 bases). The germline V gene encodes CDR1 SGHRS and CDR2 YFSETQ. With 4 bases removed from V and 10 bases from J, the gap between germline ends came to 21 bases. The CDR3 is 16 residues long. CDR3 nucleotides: TGCGCCAGCAGCCCGGCGGAAGGGGGATCATACTCACCCCTCCACTTT. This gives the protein CASSPAEGGSYSPLHF.

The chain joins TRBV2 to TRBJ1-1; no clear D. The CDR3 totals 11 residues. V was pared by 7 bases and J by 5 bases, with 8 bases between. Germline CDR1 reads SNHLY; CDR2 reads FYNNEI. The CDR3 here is CASKGRTEAFF. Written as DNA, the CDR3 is TGTGCCAGCAAGGGCAGGACTGAAGCTTTCTTT.

CDR3 bases: TGCGCCAGCTATATGATGACAGGGGACCGCACAGATACGCAGTATTTT. Translated: CASYMMTGDRTDTQYF. The chain combines TRBV5-1 with TRBJ2-3; 8 bases match TRBD1. There are 16 residues in the CDR3. J gave up 1 base and V 7 bases, and 11 bases lay outside the gene matches. Germline values: CDR1 SGHRS, CDR2 YFSETQ.

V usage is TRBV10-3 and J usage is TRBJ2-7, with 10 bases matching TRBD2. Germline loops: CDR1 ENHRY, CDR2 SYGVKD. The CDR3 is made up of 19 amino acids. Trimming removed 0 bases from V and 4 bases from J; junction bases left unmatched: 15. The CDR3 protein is CAISESTASGSRGFYEQYF. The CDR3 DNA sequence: TGTGCCATCAGTGAGTCGACGGCTAGCGGGAGTAGGGGATTTTACGAGCAGTACTTC.

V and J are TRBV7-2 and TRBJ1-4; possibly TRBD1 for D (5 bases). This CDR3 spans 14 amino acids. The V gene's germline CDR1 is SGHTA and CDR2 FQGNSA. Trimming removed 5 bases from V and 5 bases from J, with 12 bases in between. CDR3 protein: CASSQTANNEKLFF. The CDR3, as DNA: TGTGCCAGCAGCCAGACAGCTAACAATGAAAAACTGTTTTTT. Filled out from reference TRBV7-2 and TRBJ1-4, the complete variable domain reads GAGVSQSPSNKVTEKGKDVELRCDPISGHTALYWYRQSLGQGLEFLIYFQGNSAPDKSGLPSDRFSAERTGGSVSTLTIQRTQQEDSAVYLCASSQTANNEKLFFGSGTQLSVL.

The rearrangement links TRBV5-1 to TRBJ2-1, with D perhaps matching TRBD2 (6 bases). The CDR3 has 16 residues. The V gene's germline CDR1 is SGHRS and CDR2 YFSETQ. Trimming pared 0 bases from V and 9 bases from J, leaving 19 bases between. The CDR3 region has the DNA TGCGCCAGCAGCTTGGAAGGCCCTATCGCGGGGAGTGAGCAGTTCTTC. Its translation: CASSLEGPIAGSEQFF.

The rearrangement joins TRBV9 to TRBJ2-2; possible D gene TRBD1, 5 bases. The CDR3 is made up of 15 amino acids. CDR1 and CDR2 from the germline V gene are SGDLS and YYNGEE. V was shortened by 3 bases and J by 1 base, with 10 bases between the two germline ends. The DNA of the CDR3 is TGTGCCAGCAGCGCCCAGCAGGGGAACACCGGGGAGCTGTTTTTT. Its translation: CASSAQQGNTGELFF.

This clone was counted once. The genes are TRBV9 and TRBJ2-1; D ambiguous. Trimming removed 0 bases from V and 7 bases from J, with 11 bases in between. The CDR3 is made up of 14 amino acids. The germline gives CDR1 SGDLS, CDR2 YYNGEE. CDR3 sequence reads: CASSVDSVGNEQFF. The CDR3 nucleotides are TGTGCCAGCAGCGTAGATTCGGTCGGGAATGAGCAGTTCTTC.